The text below deals with one T cell receptor beta chain. The antigen is unknown. The data originate from a study of cytomegalovirus exposure and HLA in healthy donors. Regarding the study as a whole: The authors later found HLA-associated TCR beta chains more clonally expanded than equally common others. V- and J-gene trimming of TCR beta was linked (in a later analysis) to a missense DCLRE1C variant. Later analysis placed DRB1 highest and HLA-C lowest in TCR association rates, which differed by HLA locus.

The CDR3 has 15 residues. Per germline, CDR1 MNHEY and CDR2 SMNVEV (reference sequence). V dropped 5 bases and J dropped 0 bases, with 11 bases sitting between them. The PCR had 60 Vbeta and 13 Jbeta primers. Method: immunoSEQ multiplex PCR; TCRdb's copy keeps in-frame clones and lacks some. The repertoire holds around 96,000 clones, 80% seen once, with 2% in the top ten. Sequencing was done on a sample of PBMCs. This clonotype was obtained from a man aged 18 to 30 in good health and CMV-seronegative. V gene TRBV27 combines with J gene TRBJ2-1, with D unclear. The CDR3 coding sequence is TGTGCCAGCAGTCCCCTTACGAGCTCCTACAATGAGCAGTTCTTC. Amino acids: CASSPLTSSYNEQFF.